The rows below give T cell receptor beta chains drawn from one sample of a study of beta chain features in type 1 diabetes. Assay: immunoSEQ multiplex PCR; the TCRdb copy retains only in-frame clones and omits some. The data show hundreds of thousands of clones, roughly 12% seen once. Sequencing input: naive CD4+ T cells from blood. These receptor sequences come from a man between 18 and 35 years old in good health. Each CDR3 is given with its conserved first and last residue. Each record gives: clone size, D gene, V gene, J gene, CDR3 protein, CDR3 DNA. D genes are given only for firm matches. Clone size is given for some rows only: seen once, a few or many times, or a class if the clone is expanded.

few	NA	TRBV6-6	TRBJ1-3	CASSVWTDDGNTIYF	TGTGCCAGCAGTGTCTGGACAGACGATGGAAACACCATATATTTT
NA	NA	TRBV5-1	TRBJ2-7	CASSFDRTYEQYF	TGCGCCAGCAGCTTCGACAGGACCTACGAGCAGTACTTC
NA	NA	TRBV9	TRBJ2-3	CASSFNRDTQYF	TGTGCCAGCAGCTTCAATCGGGATACGCAGTATTTT
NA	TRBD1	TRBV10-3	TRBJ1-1	CAISGQGVTEAFF	TGTGCCATCAGTGGACAGGGGGTCACTGAAGCTTTCTTT
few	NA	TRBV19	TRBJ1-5	CARQGGHQPQHF	TGTGCCAGACAGGGTGGTCATCAGCCCCAGCATTTT
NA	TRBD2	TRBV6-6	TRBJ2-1	CASSYSGAGGTEQFF	TGTGCCAGCAGTTACTCAGGAGCGGGGGGGACTGAGCAGTTCTTC
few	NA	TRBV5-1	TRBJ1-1	CASSEQGLYTEAFF	TGCGCCAGCAGCGAACAGGGTCTGTACACTGAAGCTTTCTTT
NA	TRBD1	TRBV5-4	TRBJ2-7	CASSPPGQGFYEQYF	TGTGCCAGCAGCCCCCCAGGACAGGGATTCTACGAGCAGTACTTC
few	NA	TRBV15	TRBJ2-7	CATSRQGGTSYEQYF	TGTGCCACCAGCAGGCAGGGTGGGACTTCCTACGAGCAGTACTTC
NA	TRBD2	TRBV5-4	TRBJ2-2	CASSPGGAGGELFF	TGTGCCAGCAGCCCGGGAGGGGCGGGCGGGGAGCTGTTTTTT
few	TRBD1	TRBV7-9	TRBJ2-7	CASSSDRGEQYF	TGTGCCAGCAGCTCGGACAGGGGGGAGCAGTACTTC
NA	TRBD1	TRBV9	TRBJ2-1	CASSVAGQGSYNEQFF	TGTGCCAGCAGCGTAGCTGGACAGGGCTCGTACAATGAGCAGTTCTTC
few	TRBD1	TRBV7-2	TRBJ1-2	CASSPAGQRNYGYTF	TGTGCCAGCAGCCCCGCGGGACAGAGAAACTATGGCTACACCTTC
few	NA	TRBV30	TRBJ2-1	CAWVADRYYNEQFF	TGTGCCTGGGTAGCGGATCGTTACTACAATGAGCAGTTCTTC
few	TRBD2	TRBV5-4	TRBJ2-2	CASSQGLAGNTGELFF	TGCGCCAGCAGCCAAGGACTAGCGGGGAACACCGGGGAGCTGTTTTTT
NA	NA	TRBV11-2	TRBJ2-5	CASSPRAVSETQYF	TGTGCCAGCAGCCCCAGGGCGGTCTCAGAGACCCAGTACTTC
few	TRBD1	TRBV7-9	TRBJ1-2	CASSLGTGVTNYGYTF	TGTGCCAGCAGCTTGGGGACAGGGGTTACTAACTATGGCTACACCTTC
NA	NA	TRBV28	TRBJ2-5	CASSLWPGQVETQYF	TGTGCCAGCAGTTTATGGCCAGGGCAGGTAGAGACCCAGTACTTC
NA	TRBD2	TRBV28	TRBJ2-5	CASIGGARETQYF	TGTGCCAGCATCGGGGGGGCAAGGGAGACCCAGTACTTC
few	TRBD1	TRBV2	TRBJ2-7	CASRSPGTGAYEQYF	TGTGCCAGCAGAAGTCCCGGGACAGGGGCCTACGAGCAGTACTTC
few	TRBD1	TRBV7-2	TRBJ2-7	CASSIDRVGEQYF	TGTGCCAGCAGCATCGACAGGGTCGGCGAGCAGTACTTC
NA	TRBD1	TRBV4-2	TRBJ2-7	CASSGDRAYEQYF	TGTGCCAGCTCCGGGGACAGGGCATACGAGCAGTACTTC
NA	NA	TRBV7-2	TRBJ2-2	CASSPRGRGSELFF	TGTGCCAGCAGCCCCCGGGGGAGGGGGAGCGAGCTGTTTTTT
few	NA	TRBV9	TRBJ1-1	CASSVEGRTEAFF	TGTGCCAGCAGCGTAGAGGGGCGGACTGAAGCTTTCTTT
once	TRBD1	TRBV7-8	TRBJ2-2	CASSSGTGGLTGELFF	TGTGCCAGCAGCTCTGGGACAGGGGGCTTAACCGGGGAGCTGTTTTTT
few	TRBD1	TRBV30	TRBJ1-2	CAWSLETGNYGYTF	TGTGCCTGGAGCTTAGAGACAGGGAACTATGGCTACACCTTC
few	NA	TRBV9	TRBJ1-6	CASSVGAGGDSPLHF	TGTGCCAGCAGCGTAGGTGCTGGGGGCGATTCACCCCTCCACTTT
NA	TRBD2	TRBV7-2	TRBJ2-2	CASSLGLAYTGELFF	TGTGCCAGCAGCCTTGGACTAGCGTACACCGGGGAGCTGTTTTTT
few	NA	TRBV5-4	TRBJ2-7	CASSLEAGSGYEQYF	TGTGCCAGCAGCTTGGAGGCGGGGAGCGGGTACGAGCAGTACTTC
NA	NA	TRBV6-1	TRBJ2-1	CASIRLGEWGEQFF	TGTGCCAGCATAAGACTAGGGGAGTGGGGTGAGCAGTTCTTC
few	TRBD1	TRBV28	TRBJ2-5	CASSDRTGTRQETQYF	TGTGCCAGCAGTGACCGGACAGGGACCCGCCAAGAGACCCAGTACTTC
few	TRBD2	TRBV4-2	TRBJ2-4	CASSHLAGTKNIQYF	TGTGCCAGCAGCCATCTAGCGGGGACCAAAAACATTCAGTACTTC
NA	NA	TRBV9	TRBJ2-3	CASSVEGHTETDTQYF	TGTGCCAGCAGCGTAGAAGGACACACTGAGACAGATACGCAGTATTTT
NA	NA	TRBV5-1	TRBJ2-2	CASSLGQSNTGELFF	TGCGCCAGCAGCTTGGGGCAGTCGAACACCGGGGAGCTGTTTTTT
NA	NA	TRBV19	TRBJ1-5	CASSMVAGNQPQHF	TGTGCCAGTAGTATGGTAGCGGGTAATCAGCCCCAGCATTTT
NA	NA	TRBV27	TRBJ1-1	CASSSYSGGTEAFF	TGTGCCAGCAGTTCATACAGCGGGGGGACTGAAGCTTTCTTT
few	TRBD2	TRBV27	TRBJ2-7	CASSSSSRGAYEQYF	TGTGCCAGCAGTTCGTCCTCGCGGGGGGCCTACGAGCAGTACTTC
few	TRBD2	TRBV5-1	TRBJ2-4	CASSSGLAGGVDIQYF	TGCGCCAGCAGCTCGGGACTAGCGGGAGGTGTGGACATTCAGTACTTC
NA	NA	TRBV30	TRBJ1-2	CAWSAGGGYTF	TGTGCCTGGAGTGCGGGGGGTGGCTACACCTTC
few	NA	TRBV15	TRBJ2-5	CATSRDVQGEETQYF	TGTGCCACCAGCAGAGATGTGCAGGGTGAAGAGACCCAGTACTTC
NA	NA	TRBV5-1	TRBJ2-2	CASSLRGRGTGELFF	TGCGCCAGCAGCCTAAGAGGAAGGGGGACCGGGGAGCTGTTTTTT
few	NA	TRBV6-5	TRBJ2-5	CASSYSGGQRQETQYF	TGTGCCAGCAGTTACTCGGGGGGACAGAGACAAGAGACCCAGTACTTC
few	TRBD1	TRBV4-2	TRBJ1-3	CASSQRTGSSGNTIYF	TGTGCCAGCAGCCAACGGACAGGGTCGTCTGGAAACACCATATATTTT
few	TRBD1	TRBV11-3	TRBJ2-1	CASSIGTGGDEQFF	TGTGCCAGCAGCATCGGGACAGGAGGAGATGAGCAGTTCTTC
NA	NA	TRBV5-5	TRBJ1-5	CASSLGQVSNQPQHF	TGTGCCAGCAGCTTGGGTCAGGTTAGCAATCAGCCCCAGCATTTT
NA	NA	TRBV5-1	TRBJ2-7	CASSRRGSGNEQYF	TGCGCCAGCAGCAGGCGTGGGAGCGGCAACGAGCAGTACTTC
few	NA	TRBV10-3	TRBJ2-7	CAIGGSYEQYF	TGTGCCATCGGGGGGTCCTACGAGCAGTACTTC
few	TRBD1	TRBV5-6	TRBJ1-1	CASRRTGRLNTEAFF	TGTGCCAGCAGGAGGACAGGGCGATTGAACACTGAAGCTTTCTTT
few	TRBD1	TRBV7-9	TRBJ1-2	CASSSETGLRGYTF	TGTGCCAGCAGCTCCGAGACAGGGTTGAGAGGCTACACCTTC
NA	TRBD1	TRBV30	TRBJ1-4	CAWSSLTGYEKLFF	TGTGCCTGGAGTTCCCTGACAGGGTATGAAAAACTGTTTTTT
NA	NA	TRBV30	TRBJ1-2	CAWSRLLQGQDGYTF	TGTGCCTGGAGTCGACTCCTACAGGGTCAGGATGGCTACACCTTC
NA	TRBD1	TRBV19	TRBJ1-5	CASSLDRVNQPQHF	TGTGCCAGTAGTTTGGACAGGGTCAATCAGCCCCAGCATTTT
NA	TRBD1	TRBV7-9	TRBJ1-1	CASSPGQRNTEAFF	TGTGCCAGCAGCCCGGGACAGAGGAACACTGAAGCTTTCTTT
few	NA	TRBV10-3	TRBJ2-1	CAIGEKGRSLYNEQFF	TGTGCCATCGGGGAGAAGGGCAGGTCACTATACAATGAGCAGTTCTTC
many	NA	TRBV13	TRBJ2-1	CASDQGGNEQFF	TGTGCCAGTGACCAAGGGGGCAATGAGCAGTTCTTC
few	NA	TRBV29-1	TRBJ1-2	CSVEFQYNGYTF	TGCAGCGTTGAGTTCCAGTACAATGGCTACACCTTC
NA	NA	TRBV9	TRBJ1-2	CASSVATGKNGYTF	TGTGCCAGCAGCGTAGCTACAGGGAAGAATGGCTACACCTTC
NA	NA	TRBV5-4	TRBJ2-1	CASSLGGFSYNEQFF	TGTGCCAGCAGCTTGGGCGGATTCTCCTACAATGAGCAGTTCTTC
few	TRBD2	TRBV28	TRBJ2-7	CASIGYLGGSSYEQYF	TGTGCCAGCATCGGTTACTTGGGCGGGAGCTCCTACGAGCAGTACTTC
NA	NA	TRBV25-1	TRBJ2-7	CASSPSIMRGGEQYF	TGTGCCAGCAGTCCCTCGATAATGCGGGGCGGCGAGCAGTACTTC